These 24 T cell receptor beta chains were all obtained from the same sample, sequenced in a study of control samples from healthy donors and cancer patients (dated by TCRdb to 2018 to 2021). Library method: the immunoSEQ multiplex PCR assay. TCRdb's version of the immuneACCESS table is confined to in-frame rearrangements and falls short of the full clone set. An unresolved V gene accounts for under half of the shortfall where checked; the remainder is of unknown origin. The sample table records some 90,000 clones; about nine tenths of these occur just once. The top ten constitute 0.92% of the sample. Sequenced material: blood. Every receptor here comes from a woman in her twenties or thirties in good health.

The rearrangement joins TRBV5-1 to TRBJ1-2; no clear D. In germline, CDR1 is SGHRS, CDR2 YFSETQ. The CDR3 sequence is 14 residues long. Trimming took off 1 base at V and 5 bases at J, with 12 bases between the two ends. CDR3 residues: CASSLSGGGYGYTF. CDR3 sequence (DNA): TGCGCCAGCAGCTTGTCGGGTGGTGGGTATGGCTACACCTTC. The variable domain in full, with the rest retrieved from reference TRBV5-1 and TRBJ1-2, is KAGVTQTPRYLIKTRGQQVTLSCSPISGHRSVSWYQQTPGQGLQFLFEYFSETQRNKGNFPGRFSGRQFSNSRSEMNVSTLELGDSALYLCASSLSGGGYGYTFGSGTRLTVV.

V usage is TRBV3-1 (or the pseudogene TRBV3-2) and J usage is TRBJ2-2, with 8 positions matching TRBD2. This CDR3 is 15 amino acids long. The V gene end was trimmed by 5 bases and the J gene end by 5 bases; junction bases not matched to a gene: 7. The germline V gene encodes CDR1 LGHDT and CDR2 YNNKEL (reference sequence). This CDR3 reads CASSVGLAGTGELFF. As DNA, the CDR3 is TGTGCCAGCAGCGTTGGACTAGCCGGTACCGGGGAGCTGTTTTTT.

V is TRBV12-3 or TRBV12-4 and J is TRBJ2-1, with D tentatively TRBD1 or TRBD2 (5 bases each). V was shortened by 0 bases and J by 8 bases, with 5 bases between the two germline ends. The length of the CDR3 is 12 residues. CDR3 in amino acids: CASSLAGDEQFF. CDR3 in DNA: TGTGCCAGCAGTTTAGCGGGGGATGAGCAGTTCTTC.

The chain combines TRBV10-2 with TRBJ1-1; D is ambiguous. The V gene's germline CDR1 is WSHSY and CDR2 SAAADI. The V end was cut by 8 bases, the J end by 0 bases, with 10 bases between. This CDR3 is 13 amino acids long. As DNA, the CDR3 is TGCGCCAGCGGTAGGTCCATGAACACTGAAGCTTTCTTT. Amino acid sequence: CASGRSMNTEAFF.

The chain couples TRBV4-1 to TRBJ1-1; 7 bases are a match to TRBD1. CDR3 length: 17 amino acids. Germline CDR1 and CDR2: MGHRA and YSYEKL. With 4 bases clipped from V and 0 bases from J, the junction kept 11 bases outside the gene matches. The CDR3 loop is CASSPINRGLMNTEAFF. DNA of the CDR3: TGCGCCAGCAGCCCCATTAACAGGGGACTCATGAACACTGAAGCTTTCTTT.

This clone was picked up a small number of times. The V and J genes are TRBV3-1 (or the pseudogene TRBV3-2) and TRBJ1-1; possible D gene TRBD1, 6 bases. This CDR3 is built from 13 residues. The ends were cut back, 5 bases at V and 5 bases at J, with 12 bases in the middle. Germline loops: CDR1 LGHDT, CDR2 YNNKEL (reference sequence). The DNA of the CDR3 is TGTGCCAGCAGCGATCAGGGGCTTACTGAAGCTTTCTTT. Amino acid sequence: CASSDQGLTEAFF.

The chain uses TRBV3-1 (or the pseudogene TRBV3-2) and TRBJ2-2; TRBD1 might be the D (5 bases). V gave up 1 base and J gave up 5 bases, with 8 bases separating them. The germline V gene has CDR1 LGHDT and CDR2 YNNKEL (reference sequence). This CDR3 comprises 14 residues. CDR3 loop: CASSQARGTGELFF. In DNA form, the CDR3 reads TGTGCCAGCAGCCAAGCTAGGGGTACCGGGGAGCTGTTTTTT.

The chain has TRBV6-5 and TRBJ2-4; D unclear. Trimming left V 6 bases short and J 7 bases short, with 16 bases between. In germline, CDR1 is MNHEY, CDR2 SVGAGI. This CDR3 region has 14 residues. The CDR3 DNA follows: TGTGCCAGCAGGGCCTTGGGGAATGAGAACATTCAGTACTTC. The encoded protein is CASRALGNENIQYF.

This sequence joins TRBV6-1 and TRBJ2-1; 8 nucleotides agree with TRBD2. V gave up 4 bases and J gave up 2 bases; unmatched junction bases: 7. Looked up from germline, CDR1 is MNHNS and CDR2 is SASEGT. The CDR3 length is 16 residues. CDR3 protein: CASSARSSGPYNEQFF. The CDR3 DNA is TGTGCCAGCAGTGCACGCTCTAGCGGGCCCTACAATGAGCAGTTCTTC.

The gene calls are TRBV5-1 and TRBJ2-1; tentative D call: TRBD1 (5 bases). This CDR3 contains 15 residues. CDR1 is SGHRS and CDR2 is YFSETQ in the germline V gene. V lost 5 bases and J lost 0, with 12 bases in between. DNA for the CDR3: TGCGCCAGCAGACAGGACGCTACCTCCTACAATGAGCAGTTCTTC. Protein product: CASRQDATSYNEQFF.

This clone was picked up one time. The CDR3 loop is CASSQKLHLQGGSAAYNEQFF. CDR3 coding DNA: TGCGCCAGCAGCCAGAAACTCCATCTTCAGGGTGGGTCAGCAGCTTACAATGAGCAGTTCTTC. The rearrangement uses TRBV4-1 and TRBJ2-1; D is possibly TRBD1 (5 bases). The CDR3 covers 21 residues. V lost 3 bases, J lost 4 bases, and 31 bases lay in between. Germline lookup yields CDR1 MGHRA and CDR2 YSYEKL.

The rearrangement links TRBV28 to TRBJ1-3; no clear D gene. The CDR3 extends over 16 amino acids. Trimming took 8 bases from V and 1 from J, leaving 18 bases between them. Germline CDR1 MDHEN, CDR2 SYDVKM. CDR3 nucleotide sequence: TGTGCCAGCCGCAGCGGTGGGGAGACGTCTGGAAACACCATATATTTT. As protein: CASRSGGETSGNTIYF.

This rearrangement joins TRBV30 to TRBJ1-3; D not resolved. Per germline, CDR1 GTSNPN and CDR2 SVGIG (reference sequence). CDR3 size: 15 residues. V was shortened by 4 bases and J by 0 bases, with 13 bases between the two germline ends. The CDR3 sequence is CAWNLPRYSGNTIYF. The CDR3 DNA sequence: TGTGCCTGGAACCTTCCTCGCTACTCTGGAAACACCATATATTTT.

The V and J genes are TRBV19 and TRBJ1-5, with D uncertain. Per germline, CDR1 LNHDA and CDR2 SQIVND (reference sequence). The CDR3 contains 15 residues. V was clipped by 5 bases and J by 3 bases, with 14 bases between them. In DNA, the CDR3 is TGTGCCAGTAGTCCTCGAAGGGAGTACAATCAGCCCCAGCATTTT. It specifies CASSPRREYNQPQHF.

This chain joins TRBV11-2 and TRBJ1-2; possible D gene TRBD1, 6 bases. With 5 bases removed from V and 7 bases from J, the gap between germline ends came to 20 bases. The CDR3 loop spans 15 amino acids. CDR1 SGHAT and CDR2 FQNNGV come from the germline V gene. The CDR3: CASSPGGLQGGGYTF. The CDR3 DNA follows: TGTGCCAGCAGCCCGGGGGGCCTACAGGGTGGTGGCTACACCTTC.

The V call is TRBV5-4, the J call TRBJ2-7, with D possibly matching TRBD2 (7 bases). The CDR3 extends over 14 amino acids. The germline V gene encodes CDR1 SGHNT and CDR2 YYREEE (reference sequence). Trimming cost V 4 bases and J 0 bases, with 11 bases left between them. The CDR3 here is CASSPGGSSYEQYF. In DNA form, the CDR3 reads TGTGCCAGCAGCCCGGGGGGCAGCTCCTACGAGCAGTACTTC.

The chain uses TRBV7-2 and TRBJ2-2; possibly TRBD1 or TRBD2 for D (6 bases each). V shed 4 bases and J shed 7 bases, with 19 bases lying between them. Germline V gene lookup returns CDR1 SGHTA and CDR2 FQGNSA. The CDR3 is 16 residues long. CDR3 sequence (DNA): TGTGCCAGCAGCTCGGTTGGGGGGCGCACGGGCGGGGAGCTGTTTTTT. Protein sequence: CASSSVGGRTGGELFF.

The chain recombines TRBV2 with TRBJ1-1, with 8 nucleotides matching TRBD1. Trimming at V came to 6 bases and at J to 3 bases, leaving 6 bases not matched to a gene. This CDR3 is built from 14 residues. The germline CDR1 and CDR2 sequences are SNHLY and FYNNEI. The DNA of the CDR3 is TGTGCCAGCAGGGCAGACAGGGGCTACACTGAAGCTTTCTTT. Its protein is CASRADRGYTEAFF.

The V call is TRBV25-1, the J call TRBJ2-5; maybe TRBD2 (6 bases). The V gene lost 5 bases and the J gene lost 1 base, with 17 bases spanning the gap. The germline V gene encodes CDR1 MGHDK and CDR2 SYGVNS. The CDR3 length is 16 residues. Here the CDR3 reads CASSLMGGGAQETQYF. The CDR3, as DNA: TGTGCCAGCAGTCTAATGGGGGGAGGAGCCCAAGAGACCCAGTACTTC.

The chain carries TRBV30 and TRBJ2-3, with D unclear. V shed 2 bases and J shed 3 bases, with 6 bases lying between them. This CDR3 is built from 12 residues. Germline CDR1 GTSNPN, CDR2 SVGIG (reference sequence). CDR3 region: CAWSRETDTQYF. The CDR3 DNA reads TGTGCCTGGAGTAGGGAAACAGATACGCAGTATTTT.

This sequence joins TRBV28 and TRBJ1-2, with D unresolved. This CDR3 is built from 13 residues. The V gene lost 6 bases and the J gene lost 2 bases, with 10 bases spanning the gap. CDR1 and CDR2 from the germline V gene are MDHEN and SYDVKM. The DNA for the CDR3 is TGTGCCAGCAGCAGAGACACGAACTATGGCTACACCTTC. Translating it yields CASSRDTNYGYTF.

The rearrangement links TRBV10-3 to TRBJ1-2; D is undetermined. The CDR3 covers 13 residues. Germline V gene data show CDR1 as ENHRY and CDR2 as SYGVKD. The V and J ends lost 8 bases and 1 base respectively, with 11 bases between them. CDR3 protein: CAILGEVNYGYTF. CDR3 in DNA: TGTGCCATCCTAGGAGAGGTTAACTATGGCTACACCTTC.

V is TRBV7-9 and J is TRBJ2-2; maybe TRBD1 (5 bases). Trimming took 7 bases from V and 1 from J, leaving 16 bases between them. Germline CDR1 reads SEHNR; CDR2 reads FQNEAQ (reference sequence). The CDR3 is made up of 16 amino acids. The CDR3 DNA follows: TGTGCCAGCACCGCACCCCGGACACAGAACACCGGGGAGCTGTTTTTT. This encodes CASTAPRTQNTGELFF.

This sequence joins TRBV30 and TRBJ1-3, with TRBD1 identical over 7 bases. CDR3 length: 13 amino acids. Germline V gene data show CDR1 as GTSNPN and CDR2 as SVGIG (reference sequence). Trimming at V came to 5 bases and at J to 4 bases, leaving 5 bases not matched to a gene. The CDR3 protein is CAWGQVTGNTIYF. The CDR3, as DNA: TGTGCCTGGGGACAGGTAACCGGAAACACCATATATTTT.